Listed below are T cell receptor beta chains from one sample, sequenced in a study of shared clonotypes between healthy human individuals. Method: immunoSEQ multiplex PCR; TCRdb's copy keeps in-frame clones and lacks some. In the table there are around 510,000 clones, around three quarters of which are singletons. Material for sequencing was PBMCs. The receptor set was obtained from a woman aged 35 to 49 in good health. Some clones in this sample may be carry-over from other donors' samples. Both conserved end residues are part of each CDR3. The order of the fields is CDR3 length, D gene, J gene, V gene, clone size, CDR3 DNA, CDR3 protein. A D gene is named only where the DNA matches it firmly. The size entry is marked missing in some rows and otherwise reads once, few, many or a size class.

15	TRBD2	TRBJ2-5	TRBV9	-	TGTGCCAGCAGCGTAGGGGGACTAGTCCAAGAGACCCAGTACTTC	CASSVGGLVQETQYF
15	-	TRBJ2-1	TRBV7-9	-	TGTGCCAGCAGCTTAGGTGGCGGGGTCTACAATGAGCAGTTCTTC	CASSLGGGVYNEQFF
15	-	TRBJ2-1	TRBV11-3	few	TGTGCCAGCAGCTTAGGGGGCCCGGGATCGGGTGAGCAGTTCTTC	CASSLGGPGSGEQFF
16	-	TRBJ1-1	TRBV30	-	TGTGCCTGGAGTGTACAGGGCCATACAGTGAACACTGAAGCTTTCTTT	CAWSVQGHTVNTEAFF
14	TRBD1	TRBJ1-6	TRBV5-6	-	TGTGCCAGCAGCTCGGACAGGGGGAATTCACCCCTCCACTTT	CASSSDRGNSPLHF
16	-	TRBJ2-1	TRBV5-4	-	TGTGCCAGCAGCCCTGTGACGGGGGGCAAGTACAATGAGCAGTTCTTC	CASSPVTGGKYNEQFF
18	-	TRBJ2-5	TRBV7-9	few	TGTGCCAGCACCACCCCAGGAACTGCGAAGGGCCCTGGAGAGACCCAGTACTTC	CASTTPGTAKGPGETQYF
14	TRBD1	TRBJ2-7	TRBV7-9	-	TGTGCCAGCAGCCGCCAGGGGGCTGCTTACGAGCAGTACTTC	CASSRQGAAYEQYF
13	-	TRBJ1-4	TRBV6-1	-	TGTGCCAGCCGGAGGGGACAAAATGAAAAACTGTTTTTT	CASRRGQNEKLFF
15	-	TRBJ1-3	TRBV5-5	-	TGTGCCAGCAGGGTCGGACAGAACTCTGGAAACACCATATATTTT	CASRVGQNSGNTIYF
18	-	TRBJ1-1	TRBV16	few	TGTGCCAGCAGCCAATCGATCCATCTGGGGTTGATAGGCACTGAAGCTTTCTTT	CASSQSIHLGLIGTEAFF
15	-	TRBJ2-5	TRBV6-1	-	TGTGCCAGCACTCCAATCCTTCCTATTGGGGAGACCCAGTACTTC	CASTPILPIGETQYF
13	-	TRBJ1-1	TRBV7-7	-	TGTGCCAGCTTTCTCACGGGGGGAGATGAAGCTTTCTTT	CASFLTGGDEAFF
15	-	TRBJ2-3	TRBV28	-	TGTGCCAGCAGTCTGTGGGTTGAAGGCACAGATACGCAGTATTTT	CASSLWVEGTDTQYF
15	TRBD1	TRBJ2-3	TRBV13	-	TGTGCCAGCAGCTTAGTAGGGGGCAGGACAGATACGCAGTATTTT	CASSLVGGRTDTQYF
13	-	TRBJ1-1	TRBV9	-	TGTGCCAGCAGCGTAGCTATTGGGGCTGAAGCTTTCTTT	CASSVAIGAEAFF
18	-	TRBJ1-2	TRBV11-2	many	TGTGCCAGCAGCTCCTACCGGGACCCGGCCCGGGCTAACTATGGCTACACCTTC	CASSSYRDPARANYGYTF
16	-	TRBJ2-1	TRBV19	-	TGTGCCAGTAGTACAACCAGGGGAGTGGGCAATATTGAGCAGTTCTTC	CASSTTRGVGNIEQFF
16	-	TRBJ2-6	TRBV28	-	TGTGCCAGCAGTCCCTCGAAGGGAGCCAGGGCCAACGTCCTGACTTTC	CASSPSKGARANVLTF
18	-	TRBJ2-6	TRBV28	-	TGTGCCAGCAGTTCTTTACCGGGGAGAGTATCTGGGGCCAACGTCCTGACTTTC	CASSSLPGRVSGANVLTF